A selection of T cell receptor beta chains follows, all from one sample in a study of cytomegalovirus exposure and HLA in healthy donors. Data came from immunoSEQ multiplex PCR; TCRdb stores just in-frame clones and leaves some out. The repertoire consists of some 200,000 clones, with about two thirds occurring once and the leading ten covering around 2.6%. Sequenced material: PBMCs. The source is a man aged 40-49 years in good health and CMV-seropositive. CDR3s include the opening cysteine and the closing phenylalanine or tryptophan.

CASSIDPAGVTGELFF	TRBV19	TRBJ2-2
CASSYGGASTDTQYF	TRBV7-2	TRBJ2-3
CASSRQGGGQPQHF	TRBV6-5	TRBJ1-5
CSVERSAMSSIAFF	TRBV29-1	TRBJ1-1
CASSEGSGVPFYGYTF	TRBV6-4	TRBJ1-2
CASPPLLAKNIQYF	TRBV12-5	TRBJ2-4
CASSVGRADTEAFF	TRBV9	TRBJ1-1
CATSRDDGTGELFF	TRBV15	TRBJ2-2
CAISESIGDTRGYTF	TRBV10-3	TRBJ1-2
CASSLRAGDSRLDTQYF	TRBV7-2	TRBJ2-3
CASSAQDSQNSPLHF	TRBV19	TRBJ1-6
CASNTGPDETQYF	TRBV27	TRBJ2-5
CASGTANYGYTF	TRBV12-5	TRBJ1-2
CASSIGRTGGGQPQHF	TRBV19	TRBJ1-5
CASSLMFGRGESGYTF	TRBV5-1	TRBJ1-2
CASSRSVGGGKETQYF	TRBV7-2	TRBJ2-5
CASSGPGGTQYF	TRBV6-4	TRBJ2-3
CSVVRGIDTQYF	TRBV29-1	TRBJ2-3
CATYRGSAGANVLTF	TRBV5-1	TRBJ2-6
CASSSTAGETGELFF	TRBV5-1	TRBJ2-2